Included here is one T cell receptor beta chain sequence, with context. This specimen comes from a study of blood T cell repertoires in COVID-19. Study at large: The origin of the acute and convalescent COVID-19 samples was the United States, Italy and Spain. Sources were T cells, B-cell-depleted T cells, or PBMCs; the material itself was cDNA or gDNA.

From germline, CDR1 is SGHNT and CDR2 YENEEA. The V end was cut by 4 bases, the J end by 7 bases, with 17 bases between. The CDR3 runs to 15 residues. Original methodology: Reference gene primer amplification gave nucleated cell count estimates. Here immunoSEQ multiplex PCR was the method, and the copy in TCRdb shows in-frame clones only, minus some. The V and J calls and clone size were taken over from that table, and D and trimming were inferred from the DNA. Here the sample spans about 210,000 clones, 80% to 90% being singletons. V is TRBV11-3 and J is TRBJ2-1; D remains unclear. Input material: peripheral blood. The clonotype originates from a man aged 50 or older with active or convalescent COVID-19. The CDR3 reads CASSSSTTGLNEQFF. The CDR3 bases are TGTGCCAGCAGCTCTTCCACCACGGGTTTGAATGAGCAGTTCTTC.